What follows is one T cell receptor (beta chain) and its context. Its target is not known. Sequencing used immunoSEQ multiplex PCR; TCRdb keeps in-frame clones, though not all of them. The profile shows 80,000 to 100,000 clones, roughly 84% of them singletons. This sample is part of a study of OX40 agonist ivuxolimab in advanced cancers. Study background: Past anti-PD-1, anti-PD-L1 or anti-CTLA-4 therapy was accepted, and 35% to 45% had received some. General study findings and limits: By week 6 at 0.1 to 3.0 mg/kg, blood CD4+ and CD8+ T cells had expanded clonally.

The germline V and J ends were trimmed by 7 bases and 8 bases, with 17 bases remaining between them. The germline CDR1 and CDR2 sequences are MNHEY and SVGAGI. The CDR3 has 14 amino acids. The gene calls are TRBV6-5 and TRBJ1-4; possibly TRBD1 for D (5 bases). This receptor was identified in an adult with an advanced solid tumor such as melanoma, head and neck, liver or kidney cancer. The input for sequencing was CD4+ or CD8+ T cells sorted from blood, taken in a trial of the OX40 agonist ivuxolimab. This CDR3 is CASNRKASGEKLFF. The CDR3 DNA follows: TGTGCCAGCAACCGAAAGGCATCAGGGGAAAAACTGTTTTTT.